The clone carrying this TCR beta chain showed up many times. These data come from a study of blood T cells in healthy people across ages. Study-level information: Per two T cells, template switching captured roughly one barcoded beta molecule.

Germline CDR1 DFQATT, CDR2 SNEGSKA (reference sequence). V lost 6 bases to trimming and J lost 2 bases, with 16 bases between them. The CDR3 has 14 amino acids. At least 7 million PBMCs were isolated per sample. Per individual sample, total RNA of at least 6 micrograms was extracted. Combining a sample-barcoded 5' primer with a J-beta primer mix, a second PCR ran for about 6 to 11 cycles. TCRdb recomputed calls from the 5' RACE reads with MiXCR, one row per CDR3 protein. The sample comprises hundreds of thousands of distinct CDR3 sequences, approximately 31% of which are singletons, and 15% rests with the top ten.

The chain couples TRBV20-1 to TRBJ1-1; tentative D call: TRBD1 (5 bases). This TCR came from a woman aged 80 or over in good health. Material for sequencing was blood. In DNA form, the CDR3 reads TGCAGTGCCCAAGGGGCAGGGCTTAACACTGAAGCTTTCTTT. Residues: CSAQGAGLNTEAFF.